This entry lists 4 T cell receptor beta chains sequenced from one sample in a study of T cell responses to AZD1222 COVID-19 vaccine. The repertoire was sequenced with immunoSEQ multiplex PCR; TCRdb's copy has only in-frame clones and lacks some. The sample has 250,000 to 300,000 clones, 90% to 95% seen once; the top ten hold 0.55%. The sample was peripheral blood, taken 28 days after the second AZD1222 dose. The receptors were gathered from an adult who received the AZD1222 COVID-19 vaccine.

The chain combines TRBV3-1 (or the pseudogene TRBV3-2) with TRBJ2-1, with D unclear. Deletions cut 1 base from V and 8 bases from J, with 12 bases between. Germline V gene data show CDR1 as LGHDT and CDR2 as YNNKEL (reference sequence). This CDR3 has 14 residues. DNA of the CDR3: TGTGCCAGCAGCCAAGTATCTCTCGGTCATGAGCAGTTCTTC. This encodes CASSQVSLGHEQFF.

J is TRBJ1-1 and V is TRBV28; D gene unclear. CDR1 and CDR2 from the germline V gene are MDHEN and SYDVKM. The length of the CDR3 is 12 residues. Trimming removed 3 bases from V and 7 bases from J, with 9 bases in between. As DNA, the CDR3 is TGTGCCAGCAGTTTGGGCAGGAATGAAGCTTTCTTT. It specifies CASSLGRNEAFF.

The chain joins TRBV18 to TRBJ1-1; D remains ambiguous. Germline V gene sequence: CDR1 KGHSH, CDR2 LQKENI. Trimming shortened V by 3 bases and J by 1 base, and 12 bases separated the two germline ends. CDR3 length: 15 residues. The CDR3, as DNA: TGTGCCAGCTCACCCCTGAGTCAGACGAACACTGAAGCTTTCTTT. It specifies CASSPLSQTNTEAFF.

The V gene is TRBV5-1, the J gene TRBJ1-2; 7 bases fit TRBD1. This CDR3 spans 13 amino acids. Looked up from germline, CDR1 is SGHRS and CDR2 is YFSETQ. V shed 4 bases and J 8 bases; nucleotides not matched to a gene: 8. The CDR3 loop reads CASSMDRRGGYTF. The CDR3 nucleotides are TGCGCCAGCAGCATGGACAGGCGCGGGGGCTACACCTTC.